This TCR beta chain was captured in a study of T cell clonality in common variable immunodeficiency. CDR1 SNHLY and CDR2 FYNNEI come from the germline V gene. The CDR3 length is 15 residues. Trimming removed 6 bases at V and 1 base at J, with 12 bases between. Sequenced by immunoSEQ multiplex PCR; TCRdb stores in-frame clones only, minus some. The sample has under 45,000 clones, none seen only once. This clone occurred many times. The antigen remains undetermined. Read coverage stops 3 residues before the CDR3 terminus; the germline J gene supplies the remainder. Study-wide points: Authors noted CVID clonality's cause needs subpopulation repertoire sequencing. Shared TCRbeta clones were fewer between CVID subjects than controls.

V usage is TRBV2 and J usage is TRBJ2-2; possibly TRBD2 for D (6 bases). The sequencing input was peripheral blood mononuclear cells. This TCR was recovered from a person aged 18-70 years in good health. CDR3 residues: CASRSGSGNTGELFF. Incomplete CDR3 DNA: TGTGCCAGCAGGTCGGGTAGCGGGAACACCGGGGAG. Full variable domain (missing parts from reference TRBV2 and TRBJ2-2): EPEVTQTPSHQVTQMGQEVILRCVPISNHLYFYWYRQILGQKVEFLVSFYNNEISEKSEIFDDQFSVERPDGSNFTLKIRSTKLEDSAMYFCASRSGSGNTGELFFGEGSRLTVL.